Described below is a single T cell receptor beta chain sequence and its context. This clonotype counts as large (0.1 to 1%). Its antigen target is currently unknown. No base qualities exist here, and no much larger clone lies one base off it. The method was multiplex PCR. TRB libraries were generated by one-step amplicon PCR from around 99 ng genomic DNA using EuroClonality-NGS primers. Sequencing of the TRB amplicons was done on Illumina MiSeq instruments using 2 x 250 bp version 2 chemistry. Per the source publication's procedure: Primary TRB sequence analysis and V(D)J annotation were performed with IMGT/HighV-QUEST. Once nonfunctional clones had been removed and the data downsampled for comparisons between samples, VDJtools was used to evaluate repertoire diversity and composition. TCRdb itself trimmed the public reads at Q25 with fastp, ran MiXCR and retained productive beta chains. Each entry merges the rows of one CDR3 protein and shows their most common DNA and genes. For this entry, the V and J calls and clone size follow TCRdb and not the study's own pipeline. For this sample there are some 2,400 distinct CDR3 sequences; under 30% appear just once. The biggest ten clones account for more than 8% of the sample.

This record comes from a study of somatic reversion in DOCK8 deficiency (dated by TCRdb to the early 2020s). At the level of the whole study: T cell receptor beta repertoires were compared among DOCK8-deficient patients, DOCK8-revertant patients and healthy volunteers. The DOCK8-deficient patients included in the study had already been reported in previous work. The study examined how somatic reversion of pathogenic DOCK8 variants changes lymphocyte differentiation and function in DOCK8 deficiency.

Healthy control blood came from volunteer donors supplied by blood services in Australia and France. Genomic DNA for TCR repertoire analysis was extracted from whole blood samples or from PBMCs. What the authors observed across the whole study: The methods did not state, for each individual sample, whether the source material was whole blood or PBMCs.

The sequence was collected from a human donor in good health. Source material: peripheral blood.

The CDR3 protein: CASSIDRDGYTF. The DNA sequence reads TGTGCCAGTAGTATAGACAGGGATGGCTACACCTTC. The rearranged chain carries TRBV19 and TRBJ1-2; TRBD1 is a possible D gene, resting on 5 matching bases. From the cysteine through the phenylalanine, the CDR3 covers 12 amino acids. Just the 36-base CDR3 DNA is kept, in frame starting at base 1. V gives up 0 bases and J gives up 6 bases, and the segment between their germline ends measures 5 bases. In the germline V gene (reference sequence), CDR1 corresponds to LNHDA and CDR2 to SQIVND.